The next 5 T cell receptor beta chains were all read from a single sample in a study of cytomegalovirus exposure and HLA in healthy donors. In the PCR, 60 Vbeta and 13 Jbeta primers were used. TCRdb keeps only in-frame clones here, not all; method: immunoSEQ multiplex PCR. The table records tens of thousands of clones, around 75% of them present only once. Material for sequencing was PBMCs. Receptors originate from a middle-aged man in good health and CMV-seronegative.

This clone was counted once. The CDR3 DNA follows: TGTGCCAGCAGCGCTCAGGGGAGAATGAACACTGAAGCTTTCTTT. The encoded protein is CASSAQGRMNTEAFF. V and J are TRBV7-3 and TRBJ1-1; possible D gene TRBD1, 6 bases. V was trimmed by 5 bases and J by 0 bases, leaving 13 bases between them. This CDR3 comprises 15 residues. Per the germline V gene, CDR1 is SGHTA and CDR2 is FQGTGA.

There are a few counts of this clone. The V call is TRBV6-5, the J call TRBJ2-5; D is uncertain. Germline V gene lookup returns CDR1 MNHEY and CDR2 SVGAGI. The CDR3 runs 14 residues. Trimming removed 4 bases from V and 5 bases from J, with 14 bases in between. CDR3 loop: CASSFGPAGETQYF. The CDR3 DNA reads TGTGCCAGCAGTTTTGGCCCGGCCGGGGAGACCCAGTACTTC.

J is TRBJ1-1 and V is TRBV6-1; no reliable D call. The CDR3 covers 16 residues. V was shortened by 3 bases and J by 4 bases, with 18 bases between the two germline ends. Germline V gene sequence: CDR1 MNHNS, CDR2 SASEGT. CDR3 region: CASSDLQKAPGTEAFF. The CDR3 region has the DNA TGTGCCAGCAGTGACCTGCAGAAAGCGCCGGGCACTGAAGCTTTCTTT.

The rearrangement uses TRBV27 and TRBJ1-4; D not resolved. There are 15 residues in the CDR3. V shed 5 bases and J shed 7 bases, with 17 bases lying between them. The V gene's germline CDR1 is MNHEY and CDR2 SMNVEV (reference sequence). The CDR3, as DNA: TGTGCCAGCAGTGTTCTCGGGTCCCAAGGTGAAAAACTGTTTTTT. Residues: CASSVLGSQGEKLFF.

The chain uses TRBV5-1 and TRBJ2-5; the D gene is possibly TRBD2 (6 bases). The ends were cut back, 4 bases at V and 4 bases at J, with 17 bases in the middle. In germline, CDR1 is SGHRS, CDR2 YFSETQ. This CDR3 has 15 residues. CDR3 nucleotides: TGCGCCAGCAGCCCGGAGGGGCGGTTGAGAGAGACCCAGTACTTC. Protein: CASSPEGRLRETQYF.